Following are 2 T cell receptor beta chains from one sample sequenced in a study of control samples from healthy donors and cancer patients. Only in-frame clones appear in the TCRdb table, and some are missing; sequencing was by immunoSEQ multiplex PCR. The table records around 68,000 clones, more than 75% of them present only once. Source material: blood. The receptors come from a man over 45 in good health.

CDR3: CASSVGGTPATNEKLFF. The CDR3 coding sequence is TGTGCCAGCAGCGTAGGGGGGACACCCGCAACTAATGAAAAACTGTTTTTT. The rearrangement uses TRBV9 and TRBJ1-4, with D perhaps matching TRBD1 (6 bases). The V end lost 0 bases, the J end lost 0 bases, and 12 bases lay between the germline ends. Per germline, CDR1 SGDLS and CDR2 YYNGEE. CDR3 length: 17 residues.

V and J are TRBV28 and TRBJ2-4; the match to TRBD1 covers 7 bases. Losses at the gene ends were 6 bases for V and 7 bases for J; bases not matched to a gene: 6. This CDR3 has 13 amino acids. Per the germline V gene, CDR1 is MDHEN and CDR2 is SYDVKM. CDR3 region: CASRQTGFNIQYF. The CDR3 region has the DNA TGTGCCAGCAGACAGACAGGGTTCAACATTCAGTACTTC.